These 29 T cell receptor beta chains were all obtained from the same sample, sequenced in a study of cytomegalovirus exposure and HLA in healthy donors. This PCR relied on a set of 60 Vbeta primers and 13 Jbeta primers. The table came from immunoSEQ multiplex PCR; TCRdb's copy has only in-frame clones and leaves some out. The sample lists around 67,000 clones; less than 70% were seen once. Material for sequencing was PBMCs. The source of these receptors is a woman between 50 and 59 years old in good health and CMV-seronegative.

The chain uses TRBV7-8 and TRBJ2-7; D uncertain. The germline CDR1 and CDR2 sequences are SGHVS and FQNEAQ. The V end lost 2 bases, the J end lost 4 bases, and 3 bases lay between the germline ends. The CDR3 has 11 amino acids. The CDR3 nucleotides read TGTGCCAGCAGCTTACAATACGAGCAGTACTTC. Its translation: CASSLQYEQYF.

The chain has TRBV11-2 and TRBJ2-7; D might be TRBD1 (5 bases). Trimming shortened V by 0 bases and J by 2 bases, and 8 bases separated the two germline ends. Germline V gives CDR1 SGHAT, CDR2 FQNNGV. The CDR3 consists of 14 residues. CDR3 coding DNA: TGTGCCAGCAGCTTAGATTTAGGGGCCTACGAGCAGTACTTC. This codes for CASSLDLGAYEQYF.

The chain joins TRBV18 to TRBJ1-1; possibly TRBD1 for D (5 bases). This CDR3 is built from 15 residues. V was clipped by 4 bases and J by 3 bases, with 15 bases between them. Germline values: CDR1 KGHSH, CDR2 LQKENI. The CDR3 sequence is CASSLQPRVDTEAFF. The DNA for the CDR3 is TGTGCCAGCTCACTGCAACCCAGGGTGGACACTGAAGCTTTCTTT.

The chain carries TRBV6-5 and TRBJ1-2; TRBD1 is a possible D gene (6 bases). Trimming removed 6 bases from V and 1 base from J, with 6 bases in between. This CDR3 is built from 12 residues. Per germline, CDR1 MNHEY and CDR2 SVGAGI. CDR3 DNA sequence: TGTGCCAGCAGACAGGGTAACTATGGCTACACCTTC. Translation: CASRQGNYGYTF.

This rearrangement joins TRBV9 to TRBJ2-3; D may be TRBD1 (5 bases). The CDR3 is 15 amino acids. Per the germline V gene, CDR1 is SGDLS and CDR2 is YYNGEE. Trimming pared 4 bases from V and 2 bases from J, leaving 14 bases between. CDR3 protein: CASSPRADITDTQYF. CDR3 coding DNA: TGTGCCAGCAGCCCTAGGGCGGACATCACAGATACGCAGTATTTT.

CDR3 loop: CASSLPGMGHTEAFF. CDR3 DNA: TGTGCCAGCAGCTTGCCAGGGATGGGGCACACTGAAGCTTTCTTT. The chain carries TRBV5-4 and TRBJ1-1; D is possibly TRBD1 (5 bases). The CDR3 runs to 15 residues. Per germline, CDR1 SGHNT and CDR2 YYREEE (reference sequence). Trimming took off 1 base at V and 3 bases at J, with 13 bases between the two ends.

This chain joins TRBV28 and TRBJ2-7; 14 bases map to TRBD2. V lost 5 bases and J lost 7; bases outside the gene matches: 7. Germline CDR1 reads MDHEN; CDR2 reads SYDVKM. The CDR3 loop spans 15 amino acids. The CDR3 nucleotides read TGTGCCAGCAGTGGGGGACTAGCGGGAGCTGGGGAGCAGTACTTC. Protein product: CASSGGLAGAGEQYF.

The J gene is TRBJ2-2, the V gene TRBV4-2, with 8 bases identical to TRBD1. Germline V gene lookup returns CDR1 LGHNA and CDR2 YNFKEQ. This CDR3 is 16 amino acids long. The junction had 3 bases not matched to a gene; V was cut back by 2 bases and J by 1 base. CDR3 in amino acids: CASSQTGQGNTGELFF. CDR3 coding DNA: TGTGCCAGCAGCCAAACTGGACAGGGGAACACCGGGGAGCTGTTTTTT.

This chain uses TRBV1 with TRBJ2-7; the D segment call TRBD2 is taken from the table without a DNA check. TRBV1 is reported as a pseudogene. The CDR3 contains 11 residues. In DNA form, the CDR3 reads TGCACCAGCTTCGCGCCCTACGAGCAGTACTTC. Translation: CTSFAPYEQYF.

In DNA, the CDR3 is TGTGCCCCCAGGCGGGGGGCGGGGGGCAATCAGCCCCAGCATTTT. Translating gives CAPRRGAGGNQPQHF. The chain employs TRBV2 and TRBJ1-5, with D possibly matching TRBD1 (6 bases). Germline V gene data show CDR1 as SNHLY and CDR2 as FYNNEI. The germline V and J ends were trimmed by 11 bases and 2 bases, with 19 bases remaining between them. CDR3 length: 15 residues.

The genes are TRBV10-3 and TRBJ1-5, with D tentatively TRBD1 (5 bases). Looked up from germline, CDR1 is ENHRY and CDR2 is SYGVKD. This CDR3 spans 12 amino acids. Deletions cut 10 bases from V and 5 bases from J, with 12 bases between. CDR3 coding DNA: TGTGCCACCAGCGGGGGGGATCAGCCCCAGCATTTT. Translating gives CATSGGDQPQHF.

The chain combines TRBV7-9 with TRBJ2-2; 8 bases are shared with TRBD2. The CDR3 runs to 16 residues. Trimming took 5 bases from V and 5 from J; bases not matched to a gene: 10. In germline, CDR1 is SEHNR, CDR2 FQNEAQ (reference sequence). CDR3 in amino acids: CASSPFELAGTGELFF. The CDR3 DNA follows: TGTGCCAGCAGCCCCTTTGAATTAGCGGGGACCGGGGAGCTGTTTTTT.

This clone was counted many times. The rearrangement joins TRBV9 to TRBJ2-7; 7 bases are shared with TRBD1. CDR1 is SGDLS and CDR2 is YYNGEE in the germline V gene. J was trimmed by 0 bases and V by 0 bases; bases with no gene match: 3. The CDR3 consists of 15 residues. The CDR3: CASSVAGTDSYEQYF. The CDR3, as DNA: TGTGCCAGCAGCGTAGCCGGGACAGACTCCTACGAGCAGTACTTC. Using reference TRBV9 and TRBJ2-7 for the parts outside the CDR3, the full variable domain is DSGVTQTPKHLITATGQRVTLRCSPRSGDLSVYWYQQSLDQGLQFLIQYYNGEERAKGNILERFSAQQFPDLHSELNLSSLELGDSALYFCASSVAGTDSYEQYFGPGTRLTVT.

The CDR3, as DNA: TGTGCCAGCAGCCCCCTCGCAGGCAGGGGTAACAATGAGCAGTTCTTC. This encodes CASSPLAGRGNNEQFF. This chain links TRBV9 with TRBJ2-1; tentatively, D is TRBD1 (6 bases). Between the trimmed V and J ends, which lost 4 bases and 5 bases, there was a span of 19 bases. There are 16 residues in the CDR3. Looked up from germline, CDR1 is SGDLS and CDR2 is YYNGEE.

CDR3 DNA sequence: TGTGCCAGCAGGCGGGGGTATGGCTACACCTTC. It encodes CASRRGYGYTF. The chain combines TRBV2 with TRBJ1-2; D might be TRBD1 (5 bases). Germline-derived CDR1 and CDR2 are SNHLY and FYNNEI. V lost 6 bases, J lost 5 bases, and 7 bases lay in between. This CDR3 is 11 amino acids long.

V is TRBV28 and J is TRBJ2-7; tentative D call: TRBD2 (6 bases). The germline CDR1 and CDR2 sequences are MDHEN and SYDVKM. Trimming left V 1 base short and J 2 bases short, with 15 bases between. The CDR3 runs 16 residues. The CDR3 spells CASSLFWRDSTYEQYF. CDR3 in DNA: TGTGCCAGCAGTTTATTTTGGCGGGATTCAACCTACGAGCAGTACTTC. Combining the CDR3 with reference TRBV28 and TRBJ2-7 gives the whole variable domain DVKVTQSSRYLVKRTGEKVFLECVQDMDHENMFWYRQDPGLGLRLIYFSYDVKMKEKGDIPEGYSVSREKKERFSLILESASTNQTSMYLCASSLFWRDSTYEQYFGPGTRLTVT.

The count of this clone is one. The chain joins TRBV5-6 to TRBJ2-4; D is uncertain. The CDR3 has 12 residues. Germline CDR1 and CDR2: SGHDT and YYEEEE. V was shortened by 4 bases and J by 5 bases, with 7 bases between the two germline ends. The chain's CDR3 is CASSRKQNIQYF. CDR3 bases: TGTGCCAGCAGCCGAAAGCAAAACATTCAGTACTTC.

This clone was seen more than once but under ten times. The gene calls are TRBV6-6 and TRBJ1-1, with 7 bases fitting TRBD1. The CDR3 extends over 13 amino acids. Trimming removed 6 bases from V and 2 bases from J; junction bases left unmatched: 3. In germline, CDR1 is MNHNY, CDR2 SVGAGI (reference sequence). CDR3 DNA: TGTGCCAGCAGCCGGGACAGCAACACTGAAGCTTTCTTT. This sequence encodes CASSRDSNTEAFF.

The CDR3 is CASSLGSTRAGEAFF. The CDR3, as DNA: TGTGCCAGCAGCTTAGGATCAACCCGCGCGGGTGAAGCTTTCTTT. This chain links TRBV7-9 with TRBJ1-1; D call uncertain. Trimming shortened V by 1 base and J by 7 bases, and 16 bases separated the two germline ends. The V gene's germline CDR1 is SEHNR and CDR2 FQNEAQ (reference sequence). CDR3 size: 15 residues.

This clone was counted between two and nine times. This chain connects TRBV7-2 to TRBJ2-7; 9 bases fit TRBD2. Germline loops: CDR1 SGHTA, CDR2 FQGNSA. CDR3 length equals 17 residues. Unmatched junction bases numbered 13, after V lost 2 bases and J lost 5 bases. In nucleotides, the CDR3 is TGTGCCAGCAGCTTATCTAGCGGGATAGATAGCTTGCACGAGCAGTACTTC. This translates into CASSLSSGIDSLHEQYF.

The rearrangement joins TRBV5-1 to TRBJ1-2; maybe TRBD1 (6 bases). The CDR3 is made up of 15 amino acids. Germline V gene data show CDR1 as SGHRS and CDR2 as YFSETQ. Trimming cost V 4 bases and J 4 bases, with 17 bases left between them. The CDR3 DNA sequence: TGCGCCAGCAGCGTGGGGGGGCCTTCCACCTATGGCTACACCTTC. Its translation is CASSVGGPSTYGYTF.

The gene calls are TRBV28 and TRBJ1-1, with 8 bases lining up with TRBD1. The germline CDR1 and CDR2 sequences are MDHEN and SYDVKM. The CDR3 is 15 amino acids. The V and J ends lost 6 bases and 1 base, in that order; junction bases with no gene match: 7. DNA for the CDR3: TGTGCCAGCAGGCATGCCGGGACAGGGAACACTGAAGCTTTCTTT. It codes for CASRHAGTGNTEAFF.

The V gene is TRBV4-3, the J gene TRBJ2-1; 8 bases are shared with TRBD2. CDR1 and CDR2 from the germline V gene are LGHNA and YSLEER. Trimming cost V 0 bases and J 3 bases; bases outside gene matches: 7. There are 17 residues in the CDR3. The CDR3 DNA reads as TGCGCCAGCAGCCAAGATCGGGCTAGCGGGTACTACAATGAGCAGTTCTTC. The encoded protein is CASSQDRASGYYNEQFF.

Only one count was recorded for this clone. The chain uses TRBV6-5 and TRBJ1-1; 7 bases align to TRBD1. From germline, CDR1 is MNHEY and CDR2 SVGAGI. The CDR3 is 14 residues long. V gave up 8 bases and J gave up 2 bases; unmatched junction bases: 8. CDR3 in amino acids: CASWGQRINTEAFF. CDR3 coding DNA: TGTGCCAGCTGGGGACAGAGGATCAACACTGAAGCTTTCTTT.

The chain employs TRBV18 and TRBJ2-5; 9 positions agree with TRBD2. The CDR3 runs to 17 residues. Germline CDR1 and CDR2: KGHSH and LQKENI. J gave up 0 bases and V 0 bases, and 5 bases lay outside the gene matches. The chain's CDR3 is CASSPPQGTSYQETQYF. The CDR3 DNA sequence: TGTGCCAGCTCACCACCCCAGGGGACTAGCTACCAAGAGACCCAGTACTTC.

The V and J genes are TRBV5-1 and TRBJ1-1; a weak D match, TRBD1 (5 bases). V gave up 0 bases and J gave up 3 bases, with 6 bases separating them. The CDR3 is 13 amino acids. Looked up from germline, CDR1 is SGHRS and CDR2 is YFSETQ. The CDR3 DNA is TGCGCCAGCAGCTTGGTAGGGGACACTGAAGCTTTCTTT. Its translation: CASSLVGDTEAFF.

CDR3 bases: TGTGCCAGCAGTTTTCGGACAGGGAGTCAGCCCCAGCATTTT. Protein: CASSFRTGSQPQHF. The genes are TRBV28 and TRBJ1-5, with 8 nucleotides matching TRBD1. V lost 3 bases and J lost 6; bases outside the gene matches: 4. The CDR3 runs 14 residues. Looked up from germline, CDR1 is MDHEN and CDR2 is SYDVKM.

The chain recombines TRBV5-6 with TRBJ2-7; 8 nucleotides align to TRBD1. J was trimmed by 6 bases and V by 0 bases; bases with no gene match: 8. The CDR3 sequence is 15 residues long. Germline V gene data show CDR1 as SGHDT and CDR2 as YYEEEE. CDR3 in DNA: TGTGCCAGCAGCTTGGGGAGACAGGGGTTCCTCGAGCAGTACTTC. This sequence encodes CASSLGRQGFLEQYF.

The CDR3 DNA reads as TGTGCCAGCAGCCCGAATCAACTAGTTTATCATCCGTATTTT. Amino acids: CASSPNQLVYHPYF. This chain connects TRBV4-2 to TRBJ2-3; D might be TRBD2 (5 bases). V was cut by 4 bases and J by 14 bases, with 22 bases left in between. Germline V CDR1 and CDR2: LGHNA, YNFKEQ. The CDR3 length is 14 residues.